The present T cell receptor (beta chain) was sequenced within a study of persistence of HIV-infected CD4 T cells. Study context: Up to roughly 180 mL blood was drawn at multiple time points; a couple of donors had single-time leukapheresis. Study-wide points: CMV- and Gag-responding cells had lower TCRbeta richness than CD3/CD28-responding cells.

Cells were stimulated with CMV-infected fibroblast lysates at roughly 9.1 ug/mL. CD40L/CD69 double-negative CD45RO-high memory CD4+ T cells were collected. CD4+ T cell counts exceeded 400 cells/uL; CMV serology was positive. This was the immunoSEQ version 4 assay in survey mode. Profiled with immunoSEQ multiplex PCR; TCRdb holds only in-frame clones, not every one. This sample has 25,000 to 35,000 clones, with roughly 80% found just once. With regard to this clone: What it binds is unknown.

Germline CDR1 and CDR2: MNHNS and SASEGT. The CDR3 extends over 15 amino acids. V lost 5 bases, J lost 0 bases, and 11 bases lay in between. The sequencing used CD4+ T cells sorted from PBMCs after roughly 19-hour stimulation, collected from a patient who received antiretroviral therapy. The source is an adult woman with HIV who was CMV-seropositive. The V gene is TRBV6-1, the J gene TRBJ1-3; no firm D call. CDR3 amino acids: CASSKDGGSGNTIYF. The CDR3 DNA reads TGTGCCAGCAGTAAGGACGGAGGCTCTGGAAACACCATATATTTT.